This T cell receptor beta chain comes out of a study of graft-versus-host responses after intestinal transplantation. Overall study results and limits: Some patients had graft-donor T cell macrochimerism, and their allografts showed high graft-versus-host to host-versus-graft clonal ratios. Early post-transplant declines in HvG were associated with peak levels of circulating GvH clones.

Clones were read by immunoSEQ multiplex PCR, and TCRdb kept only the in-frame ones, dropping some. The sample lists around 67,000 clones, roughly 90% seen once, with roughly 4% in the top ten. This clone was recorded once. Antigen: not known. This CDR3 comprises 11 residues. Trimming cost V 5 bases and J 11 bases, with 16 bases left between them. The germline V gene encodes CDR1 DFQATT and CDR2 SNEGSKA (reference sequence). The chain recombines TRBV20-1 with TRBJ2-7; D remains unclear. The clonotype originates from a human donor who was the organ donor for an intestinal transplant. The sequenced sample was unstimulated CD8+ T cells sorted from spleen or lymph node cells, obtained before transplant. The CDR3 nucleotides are TGCAGTGCTCCGACCGGTGGATTGGAGTACGTC. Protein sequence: CSAPTGGLEYV.